These 3 T cell receptor beta chains came from one sample sequenced in a study of blood T cell repertoires in COVID-19. TCRdb's copy holds only in-frame clones and misses some; the assay was immunoSEQ multiplex PCR. The table records about 120,000 clones, around 79% of them present only once. Sequenced: peripheral blood. The receptors originated from a woman older than 75 with active or convalescent COVID-19.

The chain couples TRBV9 to TRBJ1-2, with D tentatively TRBD1 (6 bases). The V end lost 1 base, the J end lost 4 bases, and 11 bases lay between the germline ends. The length of the CDR3 is 14 residues. CDR1 and CDR2 (germline): SGDLS, YYNGEE. In nucleotides, the CDR3 is TGTGCCAGCAGCGTATACCAGGGGACCTATGGCTACACCTTC. This encodes CASSVYQGTYGYTF.

The rearrangement uses TRBV10-2 and TRBJ1-2, with 12 nucleotides matching TRBD1. The trim removed 6 bases at V and 6 bases at J, leaving 5 bases unmatched. Germline V gives CDR1 WSHSY, CDR2 SAAADI. This CDR3 is built from 14 residues. CDR3 DNA sequence: TGCGCCAGCAGGCGGGACAGGGGGCTTGATGGCTACACCTTC. Residues: CASRRDRGLDGYTF.

This clone was detected a few times. This rearrangement joins TRBV7-9 to TRBJ2-3, with TRBD2 identical over 9 bases. After removal of 2 bases from V and 0 bases from J, the junction contained 12 bases not matched to a gene. The CDR3 runs to 19 residues. Germline CDR1 is SEHNR and CDR2 is FQNEAQ (reference sequence). The CDR3 coding sequence is TGTGCCAGCAGCTTATTTCGGGCGGGAGGGCCCATAAGCACAGATACGCAGTATTTT. It codes for CASSLFRAGGPISTDTQYF.